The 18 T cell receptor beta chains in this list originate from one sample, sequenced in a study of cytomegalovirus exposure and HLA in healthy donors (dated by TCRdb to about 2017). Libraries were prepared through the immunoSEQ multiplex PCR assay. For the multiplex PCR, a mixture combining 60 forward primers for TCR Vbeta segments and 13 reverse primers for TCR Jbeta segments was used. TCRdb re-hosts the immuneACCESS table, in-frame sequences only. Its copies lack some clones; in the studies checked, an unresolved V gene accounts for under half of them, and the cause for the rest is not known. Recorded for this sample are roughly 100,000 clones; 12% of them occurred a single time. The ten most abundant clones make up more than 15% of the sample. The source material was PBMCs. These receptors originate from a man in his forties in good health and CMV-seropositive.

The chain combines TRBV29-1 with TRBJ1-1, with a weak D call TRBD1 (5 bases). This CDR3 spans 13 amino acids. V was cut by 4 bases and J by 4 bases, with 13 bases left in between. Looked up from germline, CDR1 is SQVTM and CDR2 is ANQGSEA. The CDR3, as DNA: TGCAGCGTTGGAACCGCCGGGGGCACTGAAGCTTTCTTT. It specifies CSVGTAGGTEAFF.

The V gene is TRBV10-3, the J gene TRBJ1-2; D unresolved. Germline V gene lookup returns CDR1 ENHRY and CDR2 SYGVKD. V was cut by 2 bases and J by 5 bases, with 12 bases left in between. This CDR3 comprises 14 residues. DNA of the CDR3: TGTGCCATCAGTGAGGTAACAGCCGCATATGGCTACACCTTC. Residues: CAISEVTAAYGYTF.

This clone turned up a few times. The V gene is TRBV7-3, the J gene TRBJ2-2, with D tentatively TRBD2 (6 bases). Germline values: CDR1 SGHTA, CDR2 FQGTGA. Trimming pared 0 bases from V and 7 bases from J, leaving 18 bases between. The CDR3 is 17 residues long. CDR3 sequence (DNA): TGTGCCAGCAGCTTAACGCGGACTATTGTCCCGGGCGGGGAGCTGTTTTTT. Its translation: CASSLTRTIVPGGELFF.

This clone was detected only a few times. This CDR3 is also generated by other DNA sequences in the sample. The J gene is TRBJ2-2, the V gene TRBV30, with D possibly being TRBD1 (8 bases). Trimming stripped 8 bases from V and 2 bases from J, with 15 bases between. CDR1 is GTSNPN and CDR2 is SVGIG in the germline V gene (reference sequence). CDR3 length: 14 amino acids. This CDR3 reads CAGGAGGNTGELFF. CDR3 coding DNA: TGTGCCGGGGGGGCAGGGGGCAACACCGGGGAGCTGTTTTTT.

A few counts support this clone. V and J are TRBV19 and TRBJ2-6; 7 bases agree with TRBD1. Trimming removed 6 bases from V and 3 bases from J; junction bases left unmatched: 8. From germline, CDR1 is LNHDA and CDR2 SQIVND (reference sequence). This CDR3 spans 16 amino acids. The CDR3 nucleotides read TGTGCCAGTAGCCTCACAGGGGTTGGTGGGGCCAACGTCCTGACTTTC. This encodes CASSLTGVGGANVLTF.

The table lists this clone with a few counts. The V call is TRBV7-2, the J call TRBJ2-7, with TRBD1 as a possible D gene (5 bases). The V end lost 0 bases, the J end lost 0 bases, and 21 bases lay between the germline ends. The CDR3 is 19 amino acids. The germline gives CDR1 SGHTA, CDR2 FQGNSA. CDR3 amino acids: CASSLAAFIRRGSSYEQYF. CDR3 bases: TGTGCCAGCAGCTTAGCGGCTTTTATCCGTAGGGGATCCTCCTACGAGCAGTACTTC.

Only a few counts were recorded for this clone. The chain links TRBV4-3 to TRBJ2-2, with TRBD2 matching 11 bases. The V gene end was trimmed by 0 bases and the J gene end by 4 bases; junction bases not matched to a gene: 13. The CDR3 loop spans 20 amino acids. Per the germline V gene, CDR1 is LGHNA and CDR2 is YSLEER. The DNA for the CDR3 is TGCGCCAGCAGCCAAGAAAGGCCGACTAGCGGGAAAGGAGGCACCGGGGAGCTGTTTTTT. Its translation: CASSQERPTSGKGGTGELFF.

CDR3 coding DNA: TGCGCCAGCAGCCAAGAAATAAGACTGGCTCCTTCCTACGAGCAGTACTTC. Encoded protein: CASSQEIRLAPSYEQYF. The V gene is TRBV4-3, the J gene TRBJ2-5; D unclear. TRBJ2-7 matches the DNA end more closely, so the J call is doubtful. The CDR3 contains 17 residues. Germline-derived CDR1 and CDR2 are LGHNA and YSLEER.

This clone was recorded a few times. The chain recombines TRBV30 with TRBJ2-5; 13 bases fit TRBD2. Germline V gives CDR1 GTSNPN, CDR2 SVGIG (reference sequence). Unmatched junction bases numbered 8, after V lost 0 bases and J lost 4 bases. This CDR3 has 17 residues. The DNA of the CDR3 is TGTGCCTGGAGTGTATTACTAGCGGGAGGGCTAGGAGAGACCCAGTACTTC. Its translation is CAWSVLLAGGLGETQYF.

The DNA of the CDR3 is TGTGCCAGCAGCTTAGGGGGCAGGATGGGGGAGCAGTACTTC. It is translated as CASSLGGRMGEQYF. V gene TRBV7-2 combines with J gene TRBJ2-7, with D tentatively TRBD1 (5 bases). Germline V gene sequence: CDR1 SGHTA, CDR2 FQGNSA. The CDR3 has 14 residues. Trimming removed 1 base at V and 7 bases at J, with 14 bases between.

CDR3 DNA: TGTGCCAGCAGCTTAGATATGGGACTCAGCTCCTACAATGAGCAGTTCTTC. This gives the protein CASSLDMGLSSYNEQFF. This chain connects TRBV11-2 to TRBJ2-1; maybe TRBD2 (6 bases). V was trimmed by 0 bases and J by 0 bases, leaving 12 bases between them. The CDR3 is made up of 17 amino acids. The germline gives CDR1 SGHAT, CDR2 FQNNGV.

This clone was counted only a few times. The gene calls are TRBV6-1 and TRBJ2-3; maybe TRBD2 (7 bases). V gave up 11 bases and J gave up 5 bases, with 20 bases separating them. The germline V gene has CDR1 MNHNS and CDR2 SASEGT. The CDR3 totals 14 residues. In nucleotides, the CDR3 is TGTGCCCGTGTAGAGAGGGGGGGGGTAGATACGCAGTATTTT. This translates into CARVERGGVDTQYF.

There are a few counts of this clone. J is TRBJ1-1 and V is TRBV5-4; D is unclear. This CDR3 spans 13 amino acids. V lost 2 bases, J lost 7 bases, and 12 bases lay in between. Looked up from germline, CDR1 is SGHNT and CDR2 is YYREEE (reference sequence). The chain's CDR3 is CASSFVVEDEAFF. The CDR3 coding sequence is TGTGCCAGCAGCTTCGTGGTGGAGGATGAAGCTTTCTTT.

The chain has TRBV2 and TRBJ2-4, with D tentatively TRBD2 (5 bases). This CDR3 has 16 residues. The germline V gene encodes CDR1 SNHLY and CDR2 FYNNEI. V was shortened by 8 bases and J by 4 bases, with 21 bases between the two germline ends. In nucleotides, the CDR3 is TGTGCCAGCGCCCCGGGATCTTTAAAGGAGAAAAACATTCAGTACTTC. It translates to CASAPGSLKEKNIQYF.

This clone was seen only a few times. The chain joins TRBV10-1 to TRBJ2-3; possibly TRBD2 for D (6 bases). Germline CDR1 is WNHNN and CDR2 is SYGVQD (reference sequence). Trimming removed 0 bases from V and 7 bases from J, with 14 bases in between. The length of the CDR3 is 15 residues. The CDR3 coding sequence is TGCGCCAGCAGTGAGTCGGGAGGCAGGGTAAATACGCAGTATTTT. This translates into CASSESGGRVNTQYF.

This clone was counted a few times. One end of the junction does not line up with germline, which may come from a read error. The DNA for the CDR3 is TGTGCCAGCACCCCCGGGACAGCGAACACGGGGGAGCTGTTTTTT. This gives the protein CASTPGTANTGELFF. The chain has TRBV6-1 and TRBJ2-2; TRBD1 matches 7 bases. The CDR3 spans 15 residues. Germline V lookup: CDR1 MNHNS, CDR2 SASEGT.

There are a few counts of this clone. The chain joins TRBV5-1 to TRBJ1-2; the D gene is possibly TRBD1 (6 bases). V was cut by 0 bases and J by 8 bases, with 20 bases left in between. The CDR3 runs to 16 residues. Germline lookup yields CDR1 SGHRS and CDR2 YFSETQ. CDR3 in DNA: TGCGCCAGCAGCTTGGTCCTACAGGGAGAGGATTCGGGCTACACCTTC. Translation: CASSLVLQGEDSGYTF.

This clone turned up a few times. CDR3 sequence reads: CASSPAGFSTEAFF. Here the CDR3 DNA reads TGTGCCAGCAGCCCGGCAGGGTTCAGCACTGAAGCTTTCTTT. The rearrangement links TRBV11-2 to TRBJ1-1, with a possible D match to TRBD1 (5 bases). Trimming took off 5 bases at V and 4 bases at J, with 14 bases between the two ends. This CDR3 comprises 14 residues. Germline V gene lookup returns CDR1 SGHAT and CDR2 FQNNGV.